This T cell receptor beta chain derives from a study of OX40 agonist ivuxolimab in advanced cancers. Study background: Hepatocellular carcinoma, melanoma, renal cell or head and neck cancer affected the dose-escalation patients. Study findings and constraints: More expanded clones were found, on average, in CD8+ than in CD4+ T cells.

Points on this clone: The antigen is unknown.

There are 15 residues in the CDR3. With 0 bases removed from V and 4 bases from J, the gap between germline ends came to 11 bases. The V gene's germline CDR1 is SGDLS and CDR2 YYNGEE. Profiled with immunoSEQ multiplex PCR; TCRdb holds only in-frame clones, not every one. The sample includes approximately 66,000 clones, 85% to 90% of them seen just once. The rearrangement links TRBV9 to TRBJ1-3; D gene unclear. This TCR was sampled from an adult with an advanced solid tumor such as melanoma, head and neck, liver or kidney cancer. The sample consisted of CD4+ or CD8+ T cells sorted from blood, taken in a trial of the OX40 agonist ivuxolimab. This CDR3 is CASSVEAGSGNTIYF. CDR3 DNA: TGTGCCAGCAGCGTAGAAGCGGGGAGCGGAAACACCATATATTTT.